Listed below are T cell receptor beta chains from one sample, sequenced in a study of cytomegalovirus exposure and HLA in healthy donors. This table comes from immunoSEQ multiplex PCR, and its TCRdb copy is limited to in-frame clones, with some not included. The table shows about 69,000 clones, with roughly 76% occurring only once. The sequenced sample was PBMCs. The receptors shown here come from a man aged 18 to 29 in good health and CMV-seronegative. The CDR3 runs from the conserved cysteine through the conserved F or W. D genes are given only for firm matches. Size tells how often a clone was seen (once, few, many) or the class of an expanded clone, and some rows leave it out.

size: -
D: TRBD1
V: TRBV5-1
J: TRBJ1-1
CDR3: CASSYGQGAGAFF
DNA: TGCGCCAGCAGCTATGGACAGGGGGCCGGGGCTTTCTTT

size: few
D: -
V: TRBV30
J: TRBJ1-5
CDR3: CAWSEVQGIQPQHF
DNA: TGTGCCTGGAGTGAGGTACAGGGCATTCAGCCCCAGCATTTT

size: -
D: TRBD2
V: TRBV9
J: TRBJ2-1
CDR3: CASSPGGGLNYNEQFF
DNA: TGTGCCAGCAGCCCCGGGGGGGGGCTTAACTACAATGAGCAGTTCTTC

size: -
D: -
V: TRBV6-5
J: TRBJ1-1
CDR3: CASSYSWGRKNTEAFF
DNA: TGTGCCAGCAGTTACTCGTGGGGGCGGAAGAACACTGAAGCTTTCTTT

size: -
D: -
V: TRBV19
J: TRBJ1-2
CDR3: CATDSYGYTF
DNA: TGTGCCACGGACAGCTATGGCTACACCTTC

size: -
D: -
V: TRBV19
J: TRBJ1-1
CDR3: CASNPGRGRTEAFF
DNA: TGTGCCAGTAATCCGGGACGGGGGAGGACTGAAGCTTTCTTT

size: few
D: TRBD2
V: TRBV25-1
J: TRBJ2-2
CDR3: CASSEPPGGANTGELFF
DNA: TGTGCCAGCAGTGAGCCTCCGGGAGGGGCGAACACCGGGGAGCTGTTTTTT

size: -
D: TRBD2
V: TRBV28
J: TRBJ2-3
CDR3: CASSFPSGLTDTQYF
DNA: TGTGCCAGCAGTTTTCCTAGCGGACTCACAGATACGCAGTATTTT

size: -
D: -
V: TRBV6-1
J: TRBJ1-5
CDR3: CASSQDGGSNQPQHF
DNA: TGTGCCAGCAGTCAGGACGGAGGAAGCAATCAGCCCCAGCATTTT

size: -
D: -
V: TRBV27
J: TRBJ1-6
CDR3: CASRMGRPLGYNSPLHF
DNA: TGTGCCAGCAGGATGGGCAGGCCATTGGGCTATAATTCACCCCTCCACTTT

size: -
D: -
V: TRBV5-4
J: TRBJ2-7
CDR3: CASSPQSTSYEQYF
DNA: TGTGCCAGCAGCCCTCAGTCCACCTCCTACGAGCAGTACTTC

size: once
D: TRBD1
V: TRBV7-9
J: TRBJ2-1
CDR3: CASSSPDRANEQFF
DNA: TGTGCCAGCAGCTCACCGGACAGGGCCAATGAGCAGTTCTTC

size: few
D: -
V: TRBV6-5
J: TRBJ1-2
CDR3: CASSFPSRGGWGYTF
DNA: TGTGCCAGCAGTTTCCCTTCAAGGGGGGGATGGGGCTACACCTTC

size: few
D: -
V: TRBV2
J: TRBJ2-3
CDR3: CATRTDSTDTQYF
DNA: TGTGCCACGAGGACAGATAGCACAGATACGCAGTATTTT

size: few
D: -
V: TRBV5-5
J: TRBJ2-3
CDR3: CASSLDQRSGGLTTDTQYF
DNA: TGTGCCAGCAGCTTAGATCAGAGGTCGGGGGGCCTTACGACAGATACGCAGTATTTT

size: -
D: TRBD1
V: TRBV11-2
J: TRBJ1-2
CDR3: CASSLDPTGEVYGYTF
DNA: TGTGCCAGCAGCTTAGATCCGACAGGGGAGGTCTATGGCTACACCTTC

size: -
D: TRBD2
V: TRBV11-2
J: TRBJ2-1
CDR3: CASSLVGLALDEQFF
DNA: TGTGCCAGCAGCTTAGTCGGACTAGCTCTCGATGAGCAGTTCTTC

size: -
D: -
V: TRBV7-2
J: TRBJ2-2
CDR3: CASSLSAGSTGELFF
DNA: TGTGCCAGCAGCTTATCGGCGGGTAGCACCGGGGAGCTGTTTTTT

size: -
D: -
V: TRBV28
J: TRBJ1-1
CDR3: CASSPLQGYTWTEAFF
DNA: TGTGCCAGCAGTCCCTTACAGGGTTATACTTGGACTGAAGCTTTCTTT

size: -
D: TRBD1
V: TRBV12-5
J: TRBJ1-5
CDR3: CASSPTGSVHQPQHF
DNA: TGTGCTAGTTCCCCGACAGGGAGCGTCCATCAGCCCCAGCATTTT

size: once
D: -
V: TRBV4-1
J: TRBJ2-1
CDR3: CASSQDTWATEDEQFF
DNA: TGCGCCAGCAGCCAAGATACCTGGGCAACAGAAGATGAGCAGTTCTTC

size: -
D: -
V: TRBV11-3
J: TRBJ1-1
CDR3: CASSLAMGALLNRGTEAFF
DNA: TGTGCCAGCAGCTTAGCGATGGGGGCGCTTTTAAATCGGGGTACTGAAGCTTTCTTT

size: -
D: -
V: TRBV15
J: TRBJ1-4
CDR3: CATSRTAGVRDEKLFF
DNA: TGTGCCACCAGCAGGACTGCGGGGGTTCGCGATGAAAAACTGTTTTTT

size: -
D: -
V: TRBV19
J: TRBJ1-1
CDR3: CASSILKRLTPNTEAFF
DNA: TGTGCCAGTAGTATTCTTAAGCGACTAACACCGAACACTGAAGCTTTCTTT

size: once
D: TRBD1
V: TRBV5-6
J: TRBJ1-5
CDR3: CASSLVGDRGGNQPQHF
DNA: TGTGCCAGCAGCTTGGTCGGGGACAGGGGGGGCAATCAGCCCCAGCATTTT

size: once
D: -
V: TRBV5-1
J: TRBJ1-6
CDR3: CASSSGFREGFNSPLHF
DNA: TGCGCCAGCAGCTCGGGGTTCAGAGAAGGCTTCAATTCACCCCTCCACTTT

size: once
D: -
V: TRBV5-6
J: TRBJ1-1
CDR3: CASSLIAGLNTEAFF
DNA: TGTGCCAGCAGCTTGATAGCAGGGTTGAACACTGAAGCTTTCTTT

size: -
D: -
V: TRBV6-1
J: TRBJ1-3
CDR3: CASSSGVLAGNTIYF
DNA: TGTGCCAGCAGCTCCGGGGTCCTGGCTGGAAACACCATATATTTT

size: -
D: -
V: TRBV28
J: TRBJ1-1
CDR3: CASFTGMNTEAFF
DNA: TGTGCCAGCTTTACAGGTATGAACACTGAAGCTTTCTTT

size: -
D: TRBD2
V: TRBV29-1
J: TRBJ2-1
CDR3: CSVKTSGGYNEQFF
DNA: TGCAGCGTTAAAACTAGCGGGGGTTACAATGAGCAGTTCTTC

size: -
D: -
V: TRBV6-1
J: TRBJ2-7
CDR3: CASSTGFVSYEQYF
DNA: TGTGCCAGCAGCACAGGATTTGTATCCTACGAGCAGTACTTC

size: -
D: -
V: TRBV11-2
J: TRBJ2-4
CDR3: CASSFRGLAKNIQYF
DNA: TGTGCCAGCAGCTTCAGGGGTCTAGCCAAAAACATTCAGTACTTC

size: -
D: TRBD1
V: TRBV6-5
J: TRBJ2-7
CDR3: CASYSDRGNEQYF
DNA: TGTGCCAGCTATTCGGACAGGGGTAACGAGCAGTACTTC

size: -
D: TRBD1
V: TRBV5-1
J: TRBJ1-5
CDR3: CASSLGTGFNQPQHF
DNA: TGCGCCAGCAGCTTGGGGACAGGGTTCAATCAGCCCCAGCATTTT

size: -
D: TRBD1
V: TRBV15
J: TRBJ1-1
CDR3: CATSRGQGASTEAFF
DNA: TGTGCCACCAGCAGAGGACAGGGGGCCAGCACTGAAGCTTTCTTT

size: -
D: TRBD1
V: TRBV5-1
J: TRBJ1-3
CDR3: CASSPRGQGFGVSSGNTIYF
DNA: TGCGCCAGCAGCCCGAGAGGACAGGGGTTTGGGGTCAGCTCTGGAAACACCATATATTTT

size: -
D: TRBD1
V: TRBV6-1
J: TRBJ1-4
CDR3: CASSRTGGEKLFF
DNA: TGTGCCAGCAGCAGAACAGGGGGTGAAAAACTGTTTTTT

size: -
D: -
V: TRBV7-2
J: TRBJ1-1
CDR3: CASSFDRLMNTEAFF
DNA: TGTGCCAGCAGCTTTGACCGACTAATGAACACTGAAGCTTTCTTT

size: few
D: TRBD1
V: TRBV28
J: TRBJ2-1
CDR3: CASSFWNRGPYNEQFF
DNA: TGTGCCAGCAGTTTCTGGAACAGGGGCCCTTACAATGAGCAGTTCTTC

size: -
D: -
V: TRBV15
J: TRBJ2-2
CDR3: CATSRENSGRRTGELFF
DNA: TGTGCCACCAGCAGAGAGAATAGTGGGCGAAGGACCGGGGAGCTGTTTTTT

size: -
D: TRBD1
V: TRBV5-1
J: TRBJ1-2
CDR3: CASRSTGDGYTF
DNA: TGCGCCAGCAGATCTACAGGGGACGGCTACACCTTC

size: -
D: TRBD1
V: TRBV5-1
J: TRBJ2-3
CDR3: CASSPGQNTDTQYF
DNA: TGCGCCAGCAGCCCGGGACAGAACACAGATACGCAGTATTTT

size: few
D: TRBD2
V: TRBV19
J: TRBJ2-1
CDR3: CASSRSSGGSGLNEQFF
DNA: TGTGCCAGTAGTCGATCTAGCGGGGGGTCGGGATTAAATGAGCAGTTCTTC

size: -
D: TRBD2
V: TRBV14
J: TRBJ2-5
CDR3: CASSRRSGGGQETQYF
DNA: TGTGCCAGCAGCCGCCGAAGCGGGGGGGGACAAGAGACCCAGTACTTC

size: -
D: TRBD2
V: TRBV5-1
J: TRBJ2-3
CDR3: CASSLLSSGGAGDTQYF
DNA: TGCGCCAGCAGCTTGCTGTCTAGCGGGGGGGCGGGAGATACGCAGTATTTT

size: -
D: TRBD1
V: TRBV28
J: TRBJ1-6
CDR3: CASLDRDNSPLHF
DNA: TGTGCCAGCCTTGACAGGGATAATTCACCCCTCCACTTT

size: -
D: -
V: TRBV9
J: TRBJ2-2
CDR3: CASSPRQSRTGELFF
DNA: TGTGCCAGCAGCCCGCGACAGAGTCGAACCGGGGAGCTGTTTTTT

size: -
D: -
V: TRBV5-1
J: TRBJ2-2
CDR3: CASSLDRAFTGELFF
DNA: TGCGCCAGCAGCTTGGACAGGGCTTTCACCGGGGAGCTGTTTTTT

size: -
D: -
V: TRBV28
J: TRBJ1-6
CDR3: CASRDSNSPLHF
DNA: TGTGCCAGCAGGGACAGTAATTCACCCCTCCACTTT

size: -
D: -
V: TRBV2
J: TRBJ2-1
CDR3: CASSEARTVNEQFF
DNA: TGTGCCAGCAGTGAGGCCCGGACAGTAAATGAGCAGTTCTTC

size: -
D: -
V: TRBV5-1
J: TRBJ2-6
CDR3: CASGPGGMGANVLTF
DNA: TGCGCCAGCGGGCCGGGGGGCATGGGGGCCAACGTCCTGACTTTC

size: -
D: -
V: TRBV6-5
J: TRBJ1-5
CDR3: CASSSRGDQLQHF
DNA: TGTGCCAGCAGTTCCAGGGGAGATCAGCTCCAGCATTTT

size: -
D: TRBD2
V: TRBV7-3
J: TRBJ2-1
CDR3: CASSRGGSSYNEQFF
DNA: TGTGCCAGCAGCCGCGGGGGAAGCTCCTACAATGAGCAGTTCTTC

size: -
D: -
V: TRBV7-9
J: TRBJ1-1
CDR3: CASSLVRQGEAFF
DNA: TGTGCCAGCAGCTTAGTTCGGCAGGGTGAAGCTTTCTTT

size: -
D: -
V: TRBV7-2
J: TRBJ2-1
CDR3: CASSSQYPSQFF
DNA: TGTGCCAGCAGCTCACAATATCCGTCCCAGTTCTTC